These 10 T cell receptor beta chains were all obtained from the same sample, sequenced in a study of T cell clonotyping in hematopoietic cell transplantation. Generated by immunoSEQ multiplex PCR, the TCRdb table keeps only in-frame clones and is missing some. The data show about 16,000 clones, approximately 93% seen once. The time point denotes: recipient sample about 28 days before transplant, after cytoreduction. The sample here was peripheral blood mononuclear cells, taken before stem cell transplant. The receptors stem from a man between 18 and 35 years old with biphenotypic leukemia. Some clones in this sample may be carry-over from other donors' samples.

The genes are TRBV25-1 and TRBJ1-1, with D perhaps TRBD1 (6 bases). Germline CDR1 MGHDK, CDR2 SYGVNS. Trimming removed 8 bases at V and 0 bases at J, with 7 bases between. The CDR3 covers 12 residues. In nucleotides, the CDR3 is TGTGCCAGCGGGGGCCTGAACACTGAAGCTTTCTTT. Protein product: CASGGLNTEAFF. The full variable domain, rest sourced from reference TRBV25-1 and TRBJ1-1, is EADIYQTPRYLVIGTGKKITLECSQTMGHDKMYWYQQDPGMELHLIHYSYGVNSTEKGDLSSESTVSRIRTEHFPLTLESARPSHTSQYLCASGGLNTEAFFGQGTRLTVV.

The chain joins TRBV11-3 to TRBJ2-1; 8 bases agree with TRBD1. Germline CDR1 reads SGHNT; CDR2 reads YENEEA. The trim removed 2 bases at V and 6 bases at J, leaving 9 bases unmatched. CDR3 length: 16 residues. Here the CDR3 DNA reads TGTGCCAGCAGCTTATCGGTGACAGGGGCGAGCAATGAGCAGTTCTTC. Amino acid sequence: CASSLSVTGASNEQFF.

The V and J genes are TRBV28 and TRBJ1-2; no firm D call. Germline loops: CDR1 MDHEN, CDR2 SYDVKM. CDR3 length equals 14 residues. Trimming pared 2 bases from V and 2 bases from J, leaving 9 bases between. DNA of the CDR3: TGTGCCAGCAGTTTAGTGGCAGCCAACTATGGCTACACCTTC. The encoded protein is CASSLVAANYGYTF.

This chain connects TRBV28 to TRBJ2-2, with D perhaps matching TRBD1 or TRBD2 (6 bases each). CDR3 length: 15 residues. Germline V CDR1 and CDR2: MDHEN, SYDVKM. V shed 1 base and J shed 6 bases, with 12 bases lying between them. CDR3 protein: CASSLLQGGAGELFF. CDR3 nucleotides: TGTGCCAGCAGTTTATTACAGGGAGGAGCCGGGGAGCTGTTTTTT. The complete variable domain, with remaining parts taken from reference TRBV28 and TRBJ2-2, reads DVKVTQSSRYLVKRTGEKVFLECVQDMDHENMFWYRQDPGLGLRLIYFSYDVKMKEKGDIPEGYSVSREKKERFSLILESASTNQTSMYLCASSLLQGGAGELFFGEGSRLTVL.

The chain uses TRBV7-2 and TRBJ1-5; unclear D gene. Germline lookup yields CDR1 SGHTA and CDR2 FQGNSA. The ends were cut back, 1 base at V and 2 bases at J, with 9 bases in the middle. The CDR3 has 15 amino acids. The CDR3 DNA sequence: TGTGCCAGCAGCTTAGGGTTGGGCGGCAATCAGCCCCAGCATTTT. Its translation is CASSLGLGGNQPQHF.

The rearrangement links TRBV7-2 to TRBJ1-2; 8 bases are a match to TRBD1. Per the germline V gene, CDR1 is SGHTA and CDR2 is FQGNSA. CDR3 length: 16 amino acids. J gave up 0 bases and V 3 bases, and 6 bases lay outside the gene matches. The CDR3 here is CASSFGTGLANYGYTF. As DNA, the CDR3 is TGTGCCAGCAGCTTTGGGACAGGACTAGCTAACTATGGCTACACCTTC.

The chain recombines TRBV7-2 with TRBJ2-2; D is perhaps TRBD1 or TRBD2 (6 bases each). This CDR3 is 15 amino acids long. The germline CDR1 and CDR2 sequences are SGHTA and FQGNSA. The V gene lost 7 bases and the J gene lost 4 bases, with 16 bases spanning the gap. The CDR3 nucleotides read TGTGCCAGCACCTCCAGATGGGGGGCCACCGGGGAGCTGTTTTTT. It encodes CASTSRWGATGELFF.

The CDR3 nucleotides read TGTGCCTGGACCAAGGGGTCTGATACGCAGTATTTT. Translated: CAWTKGSDTQYF. The chain combines TRBV30 with TRBJ2-3, with D maybe TRBD1 (5 bases). Looked up from germline, CDR1 is GTSNPN and CDR2 is SVGIG (reference sequence). The CDR3 spans 12 residues. V gave up 4 bases and J gave up 6 bases, with 11 bases separating them.

V is TRBV6-5 and J is TRBJ1-5, with 9 positions matching TRBD1. This CDR3 is 14 amino acids long. Germline V CDR1 and CDR2: MNHEY, SVGAGI. The V and J ends lost 6 bases and 5 bases, in that order; junction bases with no gene match: 5. The CDR3 region is CASSRQGGDQPQHF. CDR3 coding DNA: TGTGCCAGCAGCCGACAGGGGGGGGATCAGCCCCAGCATTTT.

This clone has a single count. This chain joins TRBV27 and TRBJ1-5; TRBD1 agrees at 9 bases. Germline CDR1 and CDR2: MNHEY and SMNVEV (reference sequence). CDR3 length: 17 amino acids. Losses at the gene ends were 6 bases for V and 5 bases for J; bases not matched to a gene: 14. The CDR3 reads CASRMTGTGFLYQPQHF. The CDR3 DNA follows: TGTGCCAGCAGAATGACCGGGACAGGGTTCTTGTATCAGCCCCAGCATTTT.